What follows are 30 T cell receptor beta chains derived from one specimen sequenced in a study of blood T cell repertoires in COVID-19. The table came from immunoSEQ multiplex PCR; TCRdb's copy has only in-frame clones and leaves some out. The table lists about 310,000 clones, around 90% of them singletons. Sequenced material: PBMCs or T cells enriched from blood (not recorded which). These receptors were taken from a man in his sixties who had recovered from COVID-19.

The CDR3, as DNA: TGTGCCAGTAGTGATCTCAAACAGGGCGGAGTATATGGCTACACCTTC. Encoded protein: CASSDLKQGGVYGYTF. This chain links TRBV19 with TRBJ1-2, with D possibly matching TRBD1 (6 bases). The germline V and J ends were trimmed by 5 bases and 5 bases, with 21 bases remaining between them. The CDR3 sequence is 16 residues long. Germline assignment: CDR1 LNHDA and CDR2 SQIVND (reference sequence).

J is TRBJ1-1 and V is TRBV19, with TRBD1 matching over 10 bases. The CDR3 has 14 residues. From germline, CDR1 is LNHDA and CDR2 SQIVND (reference sequence). V was pared by 4 bases and J by 3 bases, with 2 bases of the junction left unmatched. CDR3 sequence: CASSRQGADTEAFF. CDR3 bases: TGTGCCAGTAGTAGACAGGGGGCGGACACTGAAGCTTTCTTT.

V gene TRBV7-9 combines with J gene TRBJ1-2; 10 nucleotides agree with TRBD1. Germline V gives CDR1 SEHNR, CDR2 FQNEAQ (reference sequence). The CDR3 spans 14 residues. The ends lost 4 bases at V and 5 bases at J; junction bases unmatched: 4. In DNA form, the CDR3 reads TGTGCCAGCAGCTCCGGGACAGGGGTTTATGGCTACACCTTC. It specifies CASSSGTGVYGYTF. Complete variable domain (other parts from reference TRBV7-9 and TRBJ1-2): DTGVSQNPRHKITKRGQNVTFRCDPISEHNRLYWYRQTLGQGPEFLTYFQNEAQLEKSRLLSDRFSAERPKGSFSTLEIQRTEQGDSAMYLCASSSGTGVYGYTFGSGTRLTVV.

J is TRBJ1-4 and V is TRBV7-9, with 11 bases lining up with TRBD1. The trim removed 8 bases at V and 7 bases at J, leaving 9 bases unmatched. CDR1 and CDR2 (germline): SEHNR, FQNEAQ (reference sequence). This CDR3 is built from 15 residues. The CDR3 DNA follows: TGTGCCAGCGCGATCACGGGGACAGGGGGTGAAAAACTGTTTTTT. This gives the protein CASAITGTGGEKLFF.

V gene TRBV29-1 combines with J gene TRBJ2-7; TRBD1 might be the D (6 bases). V shed 3 bases and J shed 0 bases, with 9 bases lying between them. In germline, CDR1 is SQVTM, CDR2 ANQGSEA. This CDR3 has 13 residues. The DNA for the CDR3 is TGCAGCGTTGAGGGGGACAACTCCTACGAGCAGTACTTC. The encoded protein is CSVEGDNSYEQYF.

The chain employs TRBV10-3 and TRBJ2-3, with TRBD1 matching over 8 bases. The CDR3 contains 17 residues. J gave up 3 bases and V 2 bases, and 10 bases lay outside the gene matches. The V gene's germline CDR1 is ENHRY and CDR2 SYGVKD. DNA for the CDR3: TGTGCCATCAGTGAGCCGTCCCACAGGGGGAGAACAGATACGCAGTATTTT. Translated, it gives CAISEPSHRGRTDTQYF.

This clone was seen more than once but under ten times. The V call is TRBV19, the J call TRBJ1-2; 7 bases agree with TRBD1. The CDR3 covers 15 residues. Trimming took 5 bases from V and 4 from J; bases not matched to a gene: 10. CDR1 is LNHDA, CDR2 SQIVND, per germline (reference sequence). This CDR3 is CASSPQGVKSYGYTF. The CDR3 DNA follows: TGTGCCAGTAGTCCCCAGGGGGTTAAGAGCTATGGCTACACCTTC. The whole variable domain, filled in from reference TRBV19 and TRBJ1-2, reads DGGITQSPKYLFRKEGQNVTLSCEQNLNHDAMYWYRQDPGQGLRLIYYSQIVNDFQKGDIAEGYSVSREKKESFPLTVTSAQKNPTAFYLCASSPQGVKSYGYTFGSGTRLTVV.

This clone was observed a single time. V gene TRBV28 combines with J gene TRBJ1-2, with TRBD1 matching over 11 bases. Germline lookup yields CDR1 MDHEN and CDR2 SYDVKM. The CDR3 has 14 amino acids. V lost 3 bases and J lost 8; bases outside the gene matches: 5. The CDR3 DNA follows: TGTGCCAGCAGTTTGGGGACAGGGGGAGGAGGCTACACCTTC. Its translation is CASSLGTGGGGYTF.

The rearrangement joins TRBV2 to TRBJ1-1; possibly TRBD1 for D (5 bases). This CDR3 spans 14 amino acids. The germline V gene has CDR1 SNHLY and CDR2 FYNNEI. V was pared by 4 bases and J by 1 base, with 10 bases between. The CDR3, as DNA: TGTGCCAGCAGTGTTAGCAGGGAGAACACTGAAGCTTTCTTT. As protein: CASSVSRENTEAFF.

The CDR3 DNA reads TGTGCCAGCAGCCCGACAGGGAACGGCGGCTACACCTTC. Its protein product is CASSPTGNGGYTF. The V call is TRBV7-9, the J call TRBJ1-2, with 7 bases identical to TRBD1. V shed 5 bases, J shed 8 bases, and the junction held 8 bases outside the gene matches. The CDR3 loop spans 13 amino acids. CDR1 and CDR2 (germline): SEHNR, FQNEAQ (reference sequence).

This rearrangement joins TRBV7-2 to TRBJ2-1; D is unclear. The CDR3 is made up of 13 amino acids. In germline, CDR1 is SGHTA, CDR2 FQGNSA. Trimming took off 3 bases at V and 6 bases at J, with 9 bases between the two ends. The CDR3 spells CASSFGPGNEQFF. CDR3 in DNA: TGTGCCAGCAGCTTTGGTCCCGGCAATGAGCAGTTCTTC.

This sequence joins TRBV27 and TRBJ2-5, with D possibly being TRBD2 (6 bases). The V and J ends lost 0 bases and 0 bases respectively, with 11 bases between them. CDR3 length equals 16 residues. Germline CDR1 is MNHEY and CDR2 is SMNVEV (reference sequence). CDR3 coding DNA: TGTGCCAGCAGTTTATCGGCGGGATTCTACCAAGAGACCCAGTACTTC. It specifies CASSLSAGFYQETQYF.

This chain connects TRBV7-2 to TRBJ2-1; 9 nucleotides agree with TRBD1. CDR3 length equals 16 residues. Germline lookup yields CDR1 SGHTA and CDR2 FQGNSA. The junction had 13 bases not matched to a gene; V was cut back by 5 bases and J by 8 bases. As DNA, the CDR3 is TGTGCCAGCAGCCTCAGAGGACAGGGGTTTCCGGATGAGCAGTTCTTC. Its protein product is CASSLRGQGFPDEQFF.

The chain employs TRBV24-1 and TRBJ2-1; TRBD2 aligns across 7 bases. Losses at the gene ends were 0 bases for V and 1 base for J; bases not matched to a gene: 5. This CDR3 spans 17 amino acids. CDR1 KGHDR and CDR2 SFDVKD come from the germline V gene. The CDR3 loop reads CATSDLAGEGSYNEQFF. In DNA form, the CDR3 reads TGTGCCACCAGTGATTTGGCGGGAGAAGGGTCCTACAATGAGCAGTTCTTC.

The V and J genes are TRBV11-2 and TRBJ1-6; TRBD1 might be the D (5 bases). CDR1 and CDR2 (germline): SGHAT, FQNNGV. V lost 5 bases and J lost 4, with 18 bases in between. CDR3 size: 17 residues. The CDR3, as DNA: TGTGCCAGCAGCACCCCCCAGGGTTTGGTATATAATTCACCCCTCCACTTT. Translating it yields CASSTPQGLVYNSPLHF.

The gene calls are TRBV5-1 and TRBJ2-5; TRBD2 agrees at 13 bases. Trimming took 4 bases from V and 2 from J; bases not matched to a gene: 5. The CDR3 sequence is 16 residues long. The V gene's germline CDR1 is SGHRS and CDR2 YFSETQ. Here the CDR3 DNA reads TGCGCCAGCAGCGAGGGGACTAGCGGGATTCAAGAGACCCAGTACTTC. Its translation is CASSEGTSGIQETQYF. The variable domain in full, completed from reference TRBV5-1 and TRBJ2-5, reads KAGVTQTPRYLIKTRGQQVTLSCSPISGHRSVSWYQQTPGQGLQFLFEYFSETQRNKGNFPGRFSGRQFSNSRSEMNVSTLELGDSALYLCASSEGTSGIQETQYFGPGTRLLVL.

The rearrangement links TRBV28 to TRBJ2-3; 10 bases line up with TRBD2. This CDR3 has 17 amino acids. Germline CDR1 MDHEN, CDR2 SYDVKM. With V trimmed by 6 bases and J by 3 bases, 12 bases remained unmatched. The CDR3 DNA sequence: TGTGCCAGCAGCGCAGGCCTAGCGGGAGATATTACAGATACGCAGTATTTT. This sequence encodes CASSAGLAGDITDTQYF.

V usage is TRBV5-1 and J usage is TRBJ2-5, with 7 positions matching TRBD2. This CDR3 spans 15 amino acids. V shed 4 bases, J shed 1 base, and the junction held 7 bases outside the gene matches. Germline V gene lookup returns CDR1 SGHRS and CDR2 YFSETQ. CDR3 DNA: TGCGCCAGCAGCGACGTAGCGGGTGGCCAAGAGACCCAGTACTTC. It translates to CASSDVAGGQETQYF.

J is TRBJ2-5 and V is TRBV19; 7 positions agree with TRBD1. The junction had 4 bases not matched to a gene; V was cut back by 5 bases and J by 1 base. Germline-derived CDR1 and CDR2 are LNHDA and SQIVND (reference sequence). The CDR3 covers 14 residues. DNA of the CDR3: TGTGCCAGTAGTGTTGGGACAGCCCAAGAGACCCAGTACTTC. It specifies CASSVGTAQETQYF.

The chain couples TRBV7-3 to TRBJ2-6; 8 nucleotides line up with TRBD1. Germline V gives CDR1 SGHTA, CDR2 FQGTGA. This CDR3 is built from 15 residues. After removal of 5 bases from V and 4 bases from J, the junction contained 4 bases not matched to a gene. CDR3 protein: CASSPQGAGANVLTF. The DNA of the CDR3 is TGTGCCAGCAGCCCCCAGGGGGCGGGGGCCAACGTCCTGACTTTC. Together with reference TRBV7-3 and TRBJ2-6, the CDR3 gives the full variable domain: GAGVSQTPSNKVTEKGKYVELRCDPISGHTALYWYRQSLGQGPEFLIYFQGTGAADDSGLPNDRFFAVRPEGSVSTLKIQRTERGDSAVYLCASSPQGAGANVLTFGAGSRLTVL.

This chain uses TRBV7-2 with TRBJ2-6; D may be TRBD1 (6 bases). CDR3 length: 17 residues. Germline V gene sequence: CDR1 SGHTA, CDR2 FQGNSA. The germline V and J ends were trimmed by 2 bases and 0 bases, with 11 bases remaining between them. The CDR3 sequence is CASSLSGTHSGANVLTF. The CDR3 DNA reads as TGTGCCAGCAGCTTATCCGGGACACACTCTGGGGCCAACGTCCTGACTTTC.

The CDR3 is CASSLDVGGTGNTIYF. CDR3 DNA: TGCGCCAGCAGCTTGGACGTTGGGGGCACTGGAAACACCATATATTTT. This chain joins TRBV5-1 and TRBJ1-3; weak D call: TRBD1 (6 bases). Germline V gives CDR1 SGHRS, CDR2 YFSETQ. The CDR3 has 16 residues. V was pared by 0 bases and J by 2 bases, with 12 bases between.

This chain uses TRBV6-2 or TRBV6-3 with TRBJ1-1, with a weak D call TRBD1 (6 bases). The CDR3 has 15 amino acids. Germline loops: CDR1 MNHEY, CDR2 SVGEGT. V was cut by 3 bases and J by 6 bases, with 17 bases left in between. Here the CDR3 reads CASSYHNTGSAEAFF. CDR3 bases: TGTGCCAGCAGTTATCATAACACAGGGAGCGCTGAAGCTTTCTTT.

The V and J genes are TRBV28 and TRBJ1-1; tentative D call: TRBD1 (5 bases). The ends were cut back, 5 bases at V and 1 base at J, with 14 bases in the middle. The CDR3 totals 15 residues. Per the germline V gene, CDR1 is MDHEN and CDR2 is SYDVKM. In DNA form, the CDR3 reads TGTGCCAGCAGTACCGTGACAGCTTGGAACACTGAAGCTTTCTTT. This codes for CASSTVTAWNTEAFF.

The genes are TRBV29-1 and TRBJ2-1; 10 nucleotides line up with TRBD2. Germline assignment: CDR1 SQVTM and CDR2 ANQGSEA. V trimming: 2 bases; J trimming: 5 bases; junction bases outside the gene matches: 6. This CDR3 is 15 amino acids long. The CDR3 spells CSVESGTSADNEQFF. DNA of the CDR3: TGCAGCGTTGAATCCGGGACTAGCGCCGACAATGAGCAGTTCTTC.

The chain joins TRBV6-5 to TRBJ2-7, with TRBD2 identical over 7 bases. CDR1 is MNHEY and CDR2 is SVGAGI in the germline V gene. The V segment lost 6 bases and the J segment 5 bases; nucleotides outside the gene matches: 7. This CDR3 is 13 amino acids long. The CDR3 DNA is TGTGCCAGCAGAAGGACTAGAATGGACGAGCAGTACTTC. Translation: CASRRTRMDEQYF.

The chain recombines TRBV5-1 with TRBJ2-3; possible D gene TRBD2, 6 bases. The CDR3 has 16 residues. V was clipped by 0 bases and J by 0 bases, with 11 bases between them. Germline V lookup: CDR1 SGHRS, CDR2 YFSETQ. CDR3 DNA: TGCGCCAGCAGCTTGGCCCAGCGGGCAAGCACAGATACGCAGTATTTT. This translates into CASSLAQRASTDTQYF.

This clone was counted only a few times. The rearrangement links TRBV6-5 to TRBJ1-2; 12 bases map to TRBD1. Germline CDR1 and CDR2: MNHEY and SVGAGI. This CDR3 contains 15 residues. Trimming cost V 6 bases and J 4 bases; bases outside gene matches: 6. The CDR3 region has the DNA TGTGCCAGCAGGGCCGGGACAGGGGGCGTCTATGGCTACACCTTC. Its protein is CASRAGTGGVYGYTF.

This clone has a single count. DNA for the CDR3: TGTGCCAGTAGTATTCGGGAGACACACCACGAGCAGTACTTC. It yields the protein CASSIRETHHEQYF. The V gene is TRBV19, the J gene TRBJ2-7; a weak D match, TRBD2 (6 bases). V shed 3 bases and J shed 5 bases, with 14 bases lying between them. Looked up from germline, CDR1 is LNHDA and CDR2 is SQIVND (reference sequence). This CDR3 is built from 14 residues.

V usage is TRBV5-5 and J usage is TRBJ2-7; 8 bases match TRBD1. CDR3 length: 15 amino acids. V shed 4 bases and J 2 bases; nucleotides not matched to a gene: 8. Germline V CDR1 and CDR2: SGHKS, YYEKEE (reference sequence). Here the CDR3 reads CASSMGQVIAYEQYF. CDR3 coding DNA: TGTGCCAGCAGCATGGGACAGGTGATCGCCTACGAGCAGTACTTC.